The 20 T cell receptor beta chains presented below share a single source sample, sequenced in a study of shared clonotypes between healthy human individuals. Clones were read by immunoSEQ multiplex PCR, and TCRdb kept only the in-frame ones, dropping some. The sample records about 600,000 clones, around 97% being singletons. The sequencing sample was made of naive CD4+ T cells sorted from blood. Subset defined: CD45RA+ positively selected. The receptors derive from a woman in her 30s in good health.

The V gene is TRBV2, the J gene TRBJ2-3; 10 bases match TRBD2. The CDR3 covers 17 residues. V gave up 5 bases and J gave up 5 bases; unmatched junction bases: 13. CDR1 is SNHLY and CDR2 is FYNNEI in the germline V gene. The DNA for the CDR3 is TGTGCCAGCAGTTACCGAGCACTAGCGGGATTGGGAGATACGCAGTATTTT. It specifies CASSYRALAGLGDTQYF.

The V call is TRBV28, the J call TRBJ1-2; D possibly corresponds to TRBD1 (6 bases). CDR3 length: 16 residues. V was cut by 1 base and J by 3 bases, with 15 bases left in between. Germline V gene data show CDR1 as MDHEN and CDR2 as SYDVKM. This chain's CDR3 is CASSLYGTGWDYGYTF. CDR3 DNA sequence: TGTGCCAGCAGTTTATACGGTACAGGGTGGGACTATGGCTACACCTTC.

The chain uses TRBV19 and TRBJ1-2, with 10 bases lining up with TRBD1. After removal of 6 bases from V and 4 bases from J, the junction contained 2 bases not matched to a gene. CDR3 length equals 13 residues. The V gene's germline CDR1 is LNHDA and CDR2 SQIVND (reference sequence). The DNA of the CDR3 is TGTGCCAGTAGCGGACAGGGGGGCTATGGCTACACCTTC. This encodes CASSGQGGYGYTF.

Only a few counts were recorded for this clone. This chain connects TRBV6-1 to TRBJ1-5, with D unresolved. The CDR3 runs to 12 residues. The V end was cut by 4 bases, the J end by 11 bases, with 12 bases between. Germline V lookup: CDR1 MNHNS, CDR2 SASEGT. The CDR3 coding sequence is TGTGCCAGCAGTGTAGTAGAAGCGGCCCAGCATTTT. Residues: CASSVVEAAQHF.

The chain carries TRBV18 and TRBJ1-3; 7 nucleotides align to TRBD1. The CDR3 is 15 residues long. CDR1 is KGHSH and CDR2 is LQKENI in the germline V gene. V shed 3 bases, J shed 3 bases, and the junction held 5 bases outside the gene matches. The CDR3 protein is CASSPTTGVGNTIYF. The CDR3 nucleotides are TGTGCCAGCTCACCTACCACAGGGGTTGGAAACACCATATATTTT.

This rearrangement joins TRBV9 to TRBJ2-7, with D possibly TRBD1 on 5 matching bases. The CDR3 has 15 residues. V gave up 0 bases and J gave up 5 bases, with 15 bases separating them. Germline V gives CDR1 SGDLS, CDR2 YYNGEE. The CDR3 reads CASSVGQDIQHEQYF. Here the CDR3 DNA reads TGTGCCAGCAGCGTAGGGCAGGACATACAACACGAGCAGTACTTC.

This chain joins TRBV6-1 and TRBJ1-5; a weak D match, TRBD1 (6 bases). Looked up from germline, CDR1 is MNHNS and CDR2 is SASEGT. V lost 2 bases and J 3 bases, leaving 11 bases between the germline ends. The CDR3 has 15 residues. The CDR3 sequence: CASSEPQGDNQPQHF. In DNA, the CDR3 is TGTGCCAGCAGTGAACCACAGGGTGACAATCAGCCCCAGCATTTT.

The V call is TRBV11-2, the J call TRBJ2-7; TRBD1 agrees at 9 bases. The germline gives CDR1 SGHAT, CDR2 FQNNGV. This CDR3 spans 15 amino acids. J lost 2 bases, V lost 3 bases, and 5 bases had no gene match. The DNA for the CDR3 is TGTGCCAGCAGCTTTCGTCGGGACAGGGCCTACGAGCAGTACTTC. Its translation is CASSFRRDRAYEQYF. Full variable domain (rest looked up from reference TRBV11-2 and TRBJ2-7): EAGVAQSPRYKIIEKRQSVAFWCNPISGHATLYWYQQILGQGPKLLIQFQNNGVVDDSQLPKDRFSAERLKGVDSTLKIQPAKLEDSAVYLCASSFRRDRAYEQYFGPGTRLTVT.

Only a few counts were recorded for this clone. The chain employs TRBV7-3 and TRBJ2-1; no clear D gene. Per germline, CDR1 SGHTA and CDR2 FQGTGA. There are 13 residues in the CDR3. Deletions cut 2 bases from V and 4 bases from J, with 6 bases between. The CDR3 DNA reads as TGTGCCAGCAGCTTAGGAGCGTACAATGAGCAGTTCTTC. Translated: CASSLGAYNEQFF.

The chain couples TRBV13 to TRBJ2-5; 7 bases fit TRBD2. From germline, CDR1 is PRHDT and CDR2 FYEKMQ (reference sequence). The junction had 4 bases not matched to a gene; V was cut back by 5 bases and J by 4 bases. The CDR3 spans 13 residues. DNA for the CDR3: TGTGCCAGCAGCCCACTAGCGACAGAGACCCAGTACTTC. This translates into CASSPLATETQYF.

This chain joins TRBV19 and TRBJ1-5, with TRBD1 as a possible D gene (6 bases). Between the trimmed V and J ends, which lost 5 bases and 5 bases, there was a span of 19 bases. The CDR3 length is 16 residues. Germline lookup yields CDR1 LNHDA and CDR2 SQIVND (reference sequence). CDR3 nucleotides: TGTGCCAGTAGTGGTATCCGCAGGGGACTTGATCAGCCCCAGCATTTT. Encoded protein: CASSGIRRGLDQPQHF.

The V and J genes are TRBV27 and TRBJ2-3, with 10 nucleotides matching TRBD2. Germline V CDR1 and CDR2: MNHEY, SMNVEV (reference sequence). Unmatched junction bases numbered 14, after V lost 4 bases and J lost 1 base. The CDR3 has 19 residues. The CDR3 protein is CASSSPGLATHEGTDTQYF. CDR3 sequence (DNA): TGTGCCAGCAGTTCACCGGGACTAGCGACCCACGAGGGCACAGATACGCAGTATTTT.

This chain links TRBV5-6 with TRBJ2-7; 9 nucleotides line up with TRBD1. The CDR3 spans 15 residues. V shed 3 bases, J shed 2 bases, and the junction held 6 bases outside the gene matches. Germline V gene sequence: CDR1 SGHDT, CDR2 YYEEEE. The CDR3 loop reads CASSSPGTGPYEQYF. CDR3 nucleotide sequence: TGTGCCAGCAGCTCCCCCGGGACAGGGCCCTACGAGCAGTACTTC.

V is TRBV28 and J is TRBJ2-7; TRBD2 aligns across 7 bases. The CDR3 totals 15 residues. Germline CDR1 MDHEN, CDR2 SYDVKM. V lost 2 bases, J lost 6 bases, and 10 bases stayed unmatched. The CDR3 DNA follows: TGTGCCAGCAGTTTACTAGCGGAAGTAGGACGCGAGCAGTACTTC. Protein sequence: CASSLLAEVGREQYF.

The rearrangement uses TRBV28 and TRBJ2-4; D gene ambiguous. Germline CDR1 reads MDHEN; CDR2 reads SYDVKM. Trimming stripped 2 bases from V and 6 bases from J, with 20 bases between. The CDR3 is made up of 17 amino acids. The CDR3 here is CASSLARPPSGRNIQYF. As DNA, the CDR3 is TGTGCCAGCAGTTTAGCGCGTCCCCCGTCTGGTAGAAACATTCAGTACTTC.

The chain links TRBV9 to TRBJ2-1; D remains unclear. CDR1 SGDLS and CDR2 YYNGEE come from the germline V gene. The germline V and J ends were trimmed by 0 bases and 4 bases, with 14 bases remaining between them. This CDR3 is built from 16 residues. CDR3 region: CASSVDSPTRYNEQFF. CDR3 DNA: TGTGCCAGCAGCGTAGACAGCCCAACGCGTTACAATGAGCAGTTCTTC.

J is TRBJ1-2 and V is TRBV14; D gene uncertain. The CDR3 is 14 residues long. V gave up 0 bases and J gave up 8 bases, with 13 bases separating them. In germline, CDR1 is SGHDN, CDR2 FVKESK. The CDR3 sequence: CASSQDLAGRGYTF. The CDR3, as DNA: TGTGCCAGCAGCCAAGATCTCGCGGGCCGCGGCTACACCTTC.

The genes are TRBV30 and TRBJ2-3; TRBD2 is a possible D gene (7 bases). CDR3 length: 13 residues. V dropped 4 bases and J dropped 5 bases, with 13 bases sitting between them. CDR1 is GTSNPN and CDR2 is SVGIG in the germline V gene (reference sequence). In DNA form, the CDR3 reads TGTGCCTGGAATCAAGGGGGGGGAGATACGCAGTATTTT. It yields the protein CAWNQGGGDTQYF.

The rearrangement joins TRBV27 to TRBJ2-3; TRBD2 matches 10 bases. This CDR3 is 19 amino acids long. Germline V CDR1 and CDR2: MNHEY, SMNVEV (reference sequence). J lost 3 bases, V lost 4 bases, and 16 bases had no gene match. The CDR3 sequence is CASSSAGGGIGFRTDTQYF. CDR3 nucleotides: TGTGCCAGCAGTTCAGCGGGAGGGGGAATTGGGTTTCGAACAGATACGCAGTATTTT.

CDR3 nucleotides: TGTGCCAGCAGTTTGTTTGGGTTCGGAACCTACGAGCAGTACTTC. This codes for CASSLFGFGTYEQYF. The chain uses TRBV28 and TRBJ2-7, with D unclear. V shed 3 bases and J shed 2 bases, with 14 bases lying between them. This CDR3 spans 15 amino acids. Germline lookup yields CDR1 MDHEN and CDR2 SYDVKM.